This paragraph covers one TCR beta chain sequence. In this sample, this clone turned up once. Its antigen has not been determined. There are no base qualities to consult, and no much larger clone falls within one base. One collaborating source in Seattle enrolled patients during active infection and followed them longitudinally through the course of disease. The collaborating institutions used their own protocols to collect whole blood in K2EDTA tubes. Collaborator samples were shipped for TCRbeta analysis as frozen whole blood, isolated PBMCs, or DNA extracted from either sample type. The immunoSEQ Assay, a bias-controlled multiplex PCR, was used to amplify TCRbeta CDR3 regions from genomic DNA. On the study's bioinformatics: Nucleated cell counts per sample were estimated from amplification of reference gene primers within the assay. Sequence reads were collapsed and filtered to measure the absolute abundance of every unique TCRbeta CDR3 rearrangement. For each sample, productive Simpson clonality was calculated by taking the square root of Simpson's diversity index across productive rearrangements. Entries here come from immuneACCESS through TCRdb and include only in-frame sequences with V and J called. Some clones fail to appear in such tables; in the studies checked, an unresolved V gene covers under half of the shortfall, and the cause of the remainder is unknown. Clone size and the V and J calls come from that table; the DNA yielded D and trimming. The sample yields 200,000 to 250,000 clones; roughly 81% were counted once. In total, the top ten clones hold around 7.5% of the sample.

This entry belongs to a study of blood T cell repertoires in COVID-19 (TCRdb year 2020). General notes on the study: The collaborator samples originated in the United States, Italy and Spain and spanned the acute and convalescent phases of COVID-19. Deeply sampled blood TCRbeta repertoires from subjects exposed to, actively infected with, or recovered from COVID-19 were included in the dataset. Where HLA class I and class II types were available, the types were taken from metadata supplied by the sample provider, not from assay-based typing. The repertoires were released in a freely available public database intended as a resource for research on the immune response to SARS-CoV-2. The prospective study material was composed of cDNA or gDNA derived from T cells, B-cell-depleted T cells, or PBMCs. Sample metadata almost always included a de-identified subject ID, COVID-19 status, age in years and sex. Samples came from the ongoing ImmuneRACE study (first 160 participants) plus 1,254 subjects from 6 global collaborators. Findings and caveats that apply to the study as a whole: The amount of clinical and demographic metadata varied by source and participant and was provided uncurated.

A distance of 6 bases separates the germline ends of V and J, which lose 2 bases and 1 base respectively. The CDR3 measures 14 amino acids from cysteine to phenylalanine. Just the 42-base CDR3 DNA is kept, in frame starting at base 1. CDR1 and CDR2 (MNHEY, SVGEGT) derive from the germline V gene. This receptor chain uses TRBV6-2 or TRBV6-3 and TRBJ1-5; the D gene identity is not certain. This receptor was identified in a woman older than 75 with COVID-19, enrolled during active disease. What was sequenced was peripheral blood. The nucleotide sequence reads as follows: TGTGCCAGCAGTTACATGAGGAGCAATCAGCCCCAGCATTTT. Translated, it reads CASSYMRSNQPQHF.